A selection of T cell receptor beta chains follows, all from one sample in a study of T cell responses to AZD1222 COVID-19 vaccine. Assay: immunoSEQ multiplex PCR; the TCRdb copy retains only in-frame clones and omits some. Of approximately 150,000 clones listed, more than 80% are singletons. The source was peripheral blood, collected 28 days after the second AZD1222 dose. Receptors were obtained from an adult who received the AZD1222 COVID-19 vaccine. CDR3s include the opening cysteine and the closing phenylalanine or tryptophan. The D gene is left open where the match is weak. Expanded clones are given a class, and other clones once, few, many or no size at all.

>TRBV12-5|-|-|TRBJ2-3
TGTGCTAGTGCCTCCAGGGTGACAGATACGCAGTATTTT
CASASRVTDTQYF
>TRBV7-2|-|TRBD1|TRBJ2-6
TGTGCCAGCAGCCCAGGGGGCGCTGGGGCCAACGTCCTGACTTTC
CASSPGGAGANVLTF
>TRBV5-1|-|-|TRBJ2-7
TGCGCCAGCAGCCAGGACTGGCACGAGCAGTACTTC
CASSQDWHEQYF
>TRBV5-6|-|TRBD1|TRBJ2-7
TGTGCCAGCAGCCCTCGACAGGGGTTGGGATACGAGCAGTACTTC
CASSPRQGLGYEQYF
>TRBV27|-|-|TRBJ2-1
TGTGCCACCCGACCGGGGTCCTACAATGAGCAGTTCTTC
CATRPGSYNEQFF
>TRBV4-1|-|-|TRBJ2-3
TGCGCCTCATCACTAGGCACGAATTCAGATACGCAGTATTTT
CASSLGTNSDTQYF
>TRBV3-1/TRBV3-2|-|-|TRBJ2-2
TGTGCCAGCAGTCCTTGGACATCAGCGAACACCGGGGAGCTGTTTTTT
CASSPWTSANTGELFF
>TRBV2|-|-|TRBJ1-3
TGTGCCAGCCTGTTTGACTCCGGAAACACCATATATTTT
CASLFDSGNTIYF
>TRBV24-1|-|-|TRBJ2-1
TGTGCCACCAGTGATTTTGCGGCCCTCCCCCATGAGCAGTTCTTC
CATSDFAALPHEQFF
>TRBV6-5|-|-|TRBJ2-1
TGTGCCAGCAGTCGGGATGGAGGAAAGGAGCAGTTCTTC
CASSRDGGKEQFF
>TRBV12-5|-|TRBD2|TRBJ2-7
TGTGCTAGTGCCCGAGCGGGGCCCGCCTACGAGCAGTACTTC
CASARAGPAYEQYF
>TRBV4-2|-|-|TRBJ1-2
TGTGCCAGCAGCCAAGTGCGGGGAATAGCTAACTATGGCTACACCTTC
CASSQVRGIANYGYTF
>TRBV19|-|-|TRBJ1-1
TGTGCCAGCCTACAGGCGACTGAAGCTTTCTTT
CASLQATEAFF
>TRBV3-1/TRBV3-2|once|TRBD2|TRBJ2-3
TGTGCCAGCAGCCAAGAGGCGGGAGTTGCAGATACGCAGTATTTT
CASSQEAGVADTQYF
>TRBV4-1|-|TRBD2|TRBJ2-7
TGCGCCAGCAGCCAAGTAGGTGGGAGGGCCGGCGAGCAGTACTTC
CASSQVGGRAGEQYF
>TRBV4-2|-|-|TRBJ1-1
TGTGCCAGCAGCCAAGTAGAAGGGGTTATTGAAGCTTTCTTT
CASSQVEGVIEAFF
>TRBV6-5|-|-|TRBJ2-5
TGTGCCAGCCAGTCGGGGACCAATCCCCAAGAGACCCAGTACTTC
CASQSGTNPQETQYF
>TRBV2|-|-|TRBJ1-2
TGTGCCAGCCCCGGGACGTTAGAGGGTGGTGGCTACACCTTC
CASPGTLEGGGYTF
>TRBV27|-|-|TRBJ2-3
TGTGCCAGCAGTTTATCGGGGAGTAGCACAGATACGCAGTATTTT
CASSLSGSSTDTQYF
>TRBV12-3/TRBV12-4|-|TRBD1|TRBJ1-1
TGTGCCAGCAGTGTCCAGGGGGCTGGTGAAGCTTTCTTT
CASSVQGAGEAFF
>TRBV7-6|-|-|TRBJ1-2
TGTGCCAGCAGCTTAGAACTAGAGGGTTCTAGGATAGGCTACACCTTC
CASSLELEGSRIGYTF
>TRBV14|few|-|TRBJ2-1
TGTGCCAGCAGCCCTCACACTTACAATGAGCAGTTCTTC
CASSPHTYNEQFF
>TRBV5-6|-|TRBD1|TRBJ2-1
TGTGCCAGCAGCTCGGGGACAGGGGGAGTTAGGCATGAGCAGTTCTTC
CASSSGTGGVRHEQFF
>TRBV30|-|-|TRBJ1-1
TGTGCCTGGAGGGGGGGCTCCAACACTGAAGCTTTCTTT
CAWRGGSNTEAFF
>TRBV7-9|-|-|TRBJ1-1
TGTGCCAGCAGCTTAGATAGGGGAAGCGATGAAGCTTTCTTT
CASSLDRGSDEAFF
>TRBV19|-|TRBD1|TRBJ2-2
TGTGCCAGTAGCCCTGGGACAGGGAACACCGGGGAGCTGTTTTTT
CASSPGTGNTGELFF
>TRBV19|-|TRBD1|TRBJ2-1
TGTGCCAGTAGTAAGACAGGGCCCTACAATGAGCAGTTCTTC
CASSKTGPYNEQFF
>TRBV19|-|-|TRBJ2-1
TGTGCCAGTAGTGCCCGACAGACTCCCTTTGGGAATGAGCAGTTCTTC
CASSARQTPFGNEQFF
>TRBV2|few|-|TRBJ1-2
TGTGCCAGCAGTACCACAGGAATCTATGGCTACACCTTC
CASSTTGIYGYTF
>TRBV11-2|-|TRBD1|TRBJ2-1
TGTGCCAGCAGCTCGGACAGGGGCGGTGGTGAGCAGTTCTTC
CASSSDRGGGEQFF
>TRBV7-9|-|-|TRBJ1-3
TGTGCCAGCAGCCGCCGGGACGGCGACTCTGGAAACACCATATATTTT
CASSRRDGDSGNTIYF
>TRBV11-2|-|-|TRBJ2-7
TGTGCCAGCAGCTTAGATCGAGTGTCGGGCTACGAGCAGTACTTC
CASSLDRVSGYEQYF
>TRBV27|few|-|TRBJ2-7
TGTGCCAGCAGTTCGTTGGGTAGGAGGTACGAGCAGTACTTC
CASSSLGRRYEQYF
>TRBV12-3/TRBV12-4|-|-|TRBJ1-2
TGTGCCAGCAGTGGGGGAGGGCGAGGCTACACCTTC
CASSGGGRGYTF
>TRBV4-1|few|-|TRBJ1-1
TGCGCCAGCAGCCAAGAGTCCAGACCCGGGGCTTTCTTT
CASSQESRPGAFF
>TRBV4-2|-|TRBD1|TRBJ1-2
TGTGCCAGCAGCCTTACAGGGGGACTCGGGGGATACACCTTC
CASSLTGGLGGYTF
>TRBV2|-|-|TRBJ1-5
TGTGCCAGCAGCATGACAGATTATAGCAATCAGCCCCAGCATTTT
CASSMTDYSNQPQHF
>TRBV2|once|TRBD2|TRBJ2-1
TGTGCCAGCAGTGGTACACTAGCGGGAGTGGGGTACAATGAGCAGTTCTTC
CASSGTLAGVGYNEQFF
>TRBV5-4|-|-|TRBJ2-7
TGTGCCAGCAGCCTGGTCGGGGCCGGCTACGAGCAGTACTTC
CASSLVGAGYEQYF
>TRBV5-1|-|TRBD1|TRBJ1-3
TGCGCCAGCACCCCAGGGGGCGCGGGAAACACCATATATTTT
CASTPGGAGNTIYF
>TRBV7-9|-|-|TRBJ2-3
TGTGCCAGCACCCCATTTCGCACAGATACGCAGTATTTT
CASTPFRTDTQYF
>TRBV9|-|-|TRBJ1-1
TGTGCCAGCAGCGTAGATCCTCCGGGGGCGGTGAACACTGAAGCTTTCTTT
CASSVDPPGAVNTEAFF
>TRBV5-4|-|-|TRBJ2-1
TGTGCCAGCAGCTTCGGCGGGCCCTCCTACAATGAGCAGTTCTTC
CASSFGGPSYNEQFF
>TRBV11-2|once|TRBD1|TRBJ2-2
TGTGCCAGCAGCAACAGGGGCCCGAACACCGGGGAGCTGTTTTTT
CASSNRGPNTGELFF
>TRBV6-6|-|-|TRBJ1-1
TGTGCCAGCAGTTATGGTGGGCGCACTGAAGCTTTCTTT
CASSYGGRTEAFF
>TRBV19|once|TRBD2|TRBJ2-7
TGTGCCAGTAGTCGGGTGGCGACTAGCGGTACCTACGAGCAGTACTTC
CASSRVATSGTYEQYF
>TRBV6-5|once|-|TRBJ1-3
TGTGCCAGCAGAGGACAGTTTCTGGTCGGAAACACCATATATTTT
CASRGQFLVGNTIYF